This T cell receptor beta chain comes out of a study of cytomegalovirus exposure and HLA in healthy donors (dated by TCRdb to the late 2010s). A note on the overall study: An earlier analysis of approximately 600 of the donors reported 250 to 300 Gb of sequence data and approximately 110 million unique TCR beta sequences from about 180 million T cells. An early release that covered more than 550 HLA-typed donors contained about 300 gigabases of sequencing data and tens of millions of unique TCR sequences. The genetic ancestry cluster associated with self-reported Caucasian donors included around four fifths of the roughly 390 genotyped donors. The study aimed to test whether signatures of past pathogen exposure could be identified by cataloging public T cell receptors. The study used immunosequencing to profile the T cell repertoires of about 670 subjects and linked those repertoires to cytomegalovirus serostatus. Along with the roughly 670-subject first cohort, a separate validation cohort of over 90 different subjects was used. The study combined high-throughput TCR immunosequencing, statistical association of individual TCRs with disease status, and machine learning to predict cytomegalovirus infection status. A later analysis re-examined previously published TCR beta repertoires from just over 650 donors and added high-resolution HLA genotyping to investigate patterns of TCR occurrence. In the later analysis, no new phenotypic data were used to find candidate immune exposures; instead, reliance was placed on TCR beta sequences and their occurrence across donors. An earlier analysis of approximately 580 of the donors used high-throughput TCR beta sequencing to judge whether each TCR beta V gene segment behaved as functional or pseudogenic. Alongside the repertoire data, information on donor age, sex, ethnicity and CMV serostatus was compiled. A later genetic analysis took genome-wide SNP genotypes for 398 of the 666 donors and used that subset as a discovery cohort. All discovery cohort repertoires had been generated using a single sequencing platform. HLA typing covered class I and class II loci at four-digit resolution. Typing coverage varied by locus: roughly 620-630 donors for A, B, C, DRB1 and DQB1; approximately 560 for DQA1; some 610 for DPA1; around 490 for DPB1. A handful of DR-DQ haplotypes were handled as single units for association and clustering because linkage in the cohort was strong. Among about 360 genotyped donors of the cohort, an average of about 240,000 unique TCR beta nucleotide sequences were sequenced per donor, roughly a sixth of them non-productive.

The cohort consisted of hundreds of healthy bone marrow donors. At the time of sampling, every cohort member was nominally healthy, though immune exposures that went unrecorded were likely present. The donor tested CMV seronegative, placing the donor among the 300 to 450 seronegative members of the cohort. A peripheral blood sample was collected from each donor, and TCR beta sequencing was performed on peripheral blood mononuclear cells. The Qiagen DNeasy Blood Extraction Kit was used to extract genomic DNA from the blood cell samples. The library was generated by the immunoSEQ multiplex PCR assay. A mixture of 60 forward primers for TCR Vbeta segments and 13 reverse primers for TCR Jbeta segments was used in the multiplex PCR. The CDR3 region of rearranged TCR beta genes was amplified from genomic DNA by a multiplex PCR assay. The amplified TCR beta libraries were sequenced on the Illumina HiSeq System as 87-base-pair reads. Concerning the study's data processing: A later analysis tallied some 79 million unique TCR beta chains across the 666 repertoires, and roughly 11 million of those chains were shared by two or more donors. Raw reads were error-corrected and collapsed into unique sequences with a nearest-neighbor algorithm that merged closely related sequences to remove PCR and sequencing errors. Alignment of CDR3 sequences to IMGT reference sequences was used to assign V, D and J gene segments. For a sequence to be retained, a match of at least six nucleotides was required to both a V gene segment and a J gene segment. Rearrangements were classified as productive when the CDR3 lacked stop codons and remained in frame with V and J, and all other rearrangements were classified as non-productive. CDR3 was defined by IMGT convention, running from the second conserved V-encoded cysteine to the conserved J-encoded phenylalanine. Sequences without an unambiguous match to a single V gene segment were excluded from the earlier analysis of approximately 600 of the donors. An earlier analysis of about 590 of the donors classified V segments as functional when productive rearrangements were above 56.7% and as segregating when the standard deviation between donors was above 5%. A statistical classification framework was built to diagnose cytomegalovirus status from the catalog of TCR beta chain sequences. A later analysis assigned V and J genes by comparing TCR nucleotide sequences with IMGT/GENE-DB human TR gene sequences. The TCRdist pipeline was used in a later analysis to assign CDR3 sequences and most-parsimonious VDJ recombination scenarios. In a later analysis, every TCR beta chain was defined by the combination of its CDR3 amino acid sequence and its V-gene family, and reads without a unique V-gene family were dropped. In a later analysis, 550 to 650 highly shared, low-generation-probability nucleotide sequences were removed to address suspected cross-contamination and a sequencing artifact. A later analysis calculated a clonal expansion index for each public chain from normalized within-repertoire ranks of inferred template counts. In a later analysis, generation probabilities were computed using a VDJ recombination model fitted to out-of-frame rearrangements, and the results were checked against IGoR. In a later analysis, TCR-TCR, TCR-HLA and TCR-CMV co-occurrence was scored with hypergeometric tests, and a repertoire-size bias correction was applied to TCR pairs. False discovery rates were estimated in a later analysis by permuting HLA or CMV assignments 20 times. A later analysis grouped co-occurring TCRs with DBSCAN, adding TCRdist sequence similarity when clustering within HLA-allele-positive subsets. Repertoires with fewer than 30,000 or more than 120,000 public chains were left out of co-occurrence clustering, as were five repertoires with anomalous nucleotide sharing. The immuneACCESS repertoire file appears here via TCRdb, limited to in-frame rearrangements. These files lack a portion of the clones; in checked studies, under half of the deficit traces to unresolved V genes, and the cause of the others is not known. V and J calls and clone size are those listed in that table; D and trimming were worked out from the DNA. In this sample the table shows about 130,000 clones, 70% to 80% of which occur a single time. Together, the top ten hold approximately 3.8% of the sample.

Turning to this clone: The antigen it binds to is not known. One base away there is no much larger clone; base qualities are not given.

Including cysteine and phenylalanine, the CDR3 has 15 amino acids. Only the CDR3 region is kept as DNA, spanning 45 bases read in frame from base 1. The V end loses 3 bases and the J end loses 4 bases, and a stretch of 13 bases separates them. CDR1 and CDR2 were assigned from the germline V gene as SNHLY and FYNNEI. The paper as a whole reports these results and caveats: At a false discovery rate of 0.05, a later analysis linked some 18,000 TCR beta sequences to specific HLA alleles. In this cohort, only TCR beta chains were sequenced, and detectable features were limited by the absence of alpha or paired-chain data. Most CMV-associated TCR beta chains appeared to be HLA-restricted in a later analysis, and the HLA associations seemed to be driven largely by CMV exposure. In a later analysis, HLA-associated TCR beta chains showed more clonal expansion and lower generation probabilities than non-associated chains that were equally common. The only immune exposure information available for the cohort was CMV serostatus. Because counts were too low, approximately 18 rarely observed V segments, including chromosome 9 orphons, were excluded from the earlier analysis of some 590 of the donors. According to a later genetic analysis, donors in an Asian-associated ancestry cluster had fewer N-insertions in productive TCRs than the roughly 660-donor mean. A group of highly shared sequence variants was considered likely to be a technical artifact of the sequencing pipeline. Several of the top co-occurrence clusters appeared to be linked to parvovirus B19, influenza, CMV and Epstein-Barr virus, according to a later analysis. While some public TCRs were present in many individuals, most TCR sequences turned up only very rarely across donors. The study gave a list of 150 to 200 TCR beta chains associated with cytomegalovirus. In vitro tests confirmed that a few of the cytomegalovirus-associated TCR beta chains recognize cytomegalovirus antigens. The authors suggested that the approach could potentially be generalized to other disease states and immunological phenotypes. The classifier was reported to diagnose cytomegalovirus status with high specificity and sensitivity in both the original cohort and the validation cohort. When HLA alleles, especially DR and DQ, strongly co-occurred, attributing TCR associations to individual alleles was difficult. Correlated functional status among segregating V segments might reflect linkage disequilibrium, but an unknown experimental factor could not be ruled out. A further reported finding was that TCR beta sequences accurately predicted the HLA-A and HLA-B alleles for most subjects in the first cohort. An earlier analysis of approximately 570 of the donors showed that most TCR beta V segments appeared in productive rearrangements either about 87% or about 30% of the time, which broadly matched IMGT annotations. Sequencing depth was assumed to be roughly uniform across donors in the presence/absence analyses, though that assumption may not hold. V-gene and J-gene trimming of TCR beta chains was associated with a missense DCLRE1C variant in a later genetic analysis, and the association was replicated in an independent cohort. Because the 87-base-pair reads could not distinguish some IMGT-functional V segments, including TRBV6-2 and TRBV6-3, those segments were excluded. A later analysis found that TCR association rates varied across HLA loci, with DRB1 alleles showing the most associated TCRs and HLA-C alleles the fewest. Because HLA typing was missing for some donors at each locus, association tests included only the typed subset.

The source is a man aged 40-49 years in good health and CMV-seronegative. Specimen: PBMCs. The rearranged chain carries TRBV2 and TRBJ1-5; matching of 5 bases hints at TRBD1 as the D gene. The nucleotide sequence reads as follows: TGTGCCAGCAGTGAGCATGACAGCCTAAATCAGCCCCAGCATTTT. This translates into CASSEHDSLNQPQHF.